The T cell receptor (beta chain) under discussion was sequenced for a study of PD-L1 blockade in urothelial cancer. A spike-in of synthetic TCR analog templates was added to each PCR. The method was immunoSEQ multiplex PCR; TCRdb's version includes in-frame clones alone and lacks a portion of them. The sample lists 28,000 or so clones, less than 90% occurring once. Germline CDR1 and CDR2: SGHRS and YFSETQ. This CDR3 has 16 residues. V shed 0 bases and J 5 bases; nucleotides not matched to a gene: 4. The sequenced sample was PBMCs, obtained around atezolizumab (anti-PD-L1) treatment. The V and J genes are TRBV5-1 and TRBJ2-5, with 13 bases identical to TRBD2. The TCR originated in a man in his sixties with urothelial cancer. In nucleotides, the CDR3 is TGCGCCAGCAGCTTGGGGACTAGCGGGGGTAGCGAGACCCAGTACTTC. Residues: CASSLGTSGGSETQYF. Supplemented by reference TRBV5-1 and TRBJ2-5, the full variable domain reads KAGVTQTPRYLIKTRGQQVTLSCSPISGHRSVSWYQQTPGQGLQFLFEYFSETQRNKGNFPGRFSGRQFSNSRSEMNVSTLELGDSALYLCASSLGTSGGSETQYFGPGTRLLVL.